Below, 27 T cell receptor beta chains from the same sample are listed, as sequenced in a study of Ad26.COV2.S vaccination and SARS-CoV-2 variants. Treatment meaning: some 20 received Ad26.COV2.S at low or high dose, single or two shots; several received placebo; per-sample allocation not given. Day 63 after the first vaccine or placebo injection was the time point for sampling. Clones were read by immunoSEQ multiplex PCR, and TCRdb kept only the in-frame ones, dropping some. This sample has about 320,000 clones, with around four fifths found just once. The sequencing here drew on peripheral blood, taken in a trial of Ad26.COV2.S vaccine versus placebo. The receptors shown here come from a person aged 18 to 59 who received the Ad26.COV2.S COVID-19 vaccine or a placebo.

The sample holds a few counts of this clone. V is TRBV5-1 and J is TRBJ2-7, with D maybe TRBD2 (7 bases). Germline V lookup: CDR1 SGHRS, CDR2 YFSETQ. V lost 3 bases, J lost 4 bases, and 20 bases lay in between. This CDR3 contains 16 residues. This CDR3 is CASSSPVGGRGYEQYF. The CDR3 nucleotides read TGCGCCAGCAGCTCCCCCGTGGGGGGGCGCGGGTACGAGCAGTACTTC.

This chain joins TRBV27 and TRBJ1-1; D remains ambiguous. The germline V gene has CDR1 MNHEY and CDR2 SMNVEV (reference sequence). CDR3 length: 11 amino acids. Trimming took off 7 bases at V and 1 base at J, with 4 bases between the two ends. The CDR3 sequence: CASIRNTEAFF. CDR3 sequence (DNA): TGTGCCAGCATTAGGAACACTGAAGCTTTCTTT.

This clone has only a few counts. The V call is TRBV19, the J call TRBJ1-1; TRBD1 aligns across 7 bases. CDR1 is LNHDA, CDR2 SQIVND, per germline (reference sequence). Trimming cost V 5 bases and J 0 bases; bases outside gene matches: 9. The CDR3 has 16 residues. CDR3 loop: CASSSRQGPMNTEAFF. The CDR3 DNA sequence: TGTGCCAGTAGTTCTCGACAGGGTCCCATGAACACTGAAGCTTTCTTT.

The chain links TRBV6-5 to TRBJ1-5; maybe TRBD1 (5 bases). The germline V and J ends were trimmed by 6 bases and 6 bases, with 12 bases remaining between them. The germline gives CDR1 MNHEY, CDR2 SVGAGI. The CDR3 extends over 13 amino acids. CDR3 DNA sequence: TGTGCCAGCAGGAGGGGATTACGTCAGCCCCAGCATTTT. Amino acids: CASRRGLRQPQHF.

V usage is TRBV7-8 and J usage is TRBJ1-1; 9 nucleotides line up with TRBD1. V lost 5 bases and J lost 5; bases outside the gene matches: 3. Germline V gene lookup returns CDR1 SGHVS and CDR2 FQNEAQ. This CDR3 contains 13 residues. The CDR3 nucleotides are TGTGCCAGCAGCCTACAGGGGGCAACTGAAGCTTTCTTT. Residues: CASSLQGATEAFF.

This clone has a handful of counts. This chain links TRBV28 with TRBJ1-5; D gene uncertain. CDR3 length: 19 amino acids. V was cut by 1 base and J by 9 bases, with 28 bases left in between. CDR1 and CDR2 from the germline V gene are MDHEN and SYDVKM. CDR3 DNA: TGTGCCAGCAGTTTATTTATCCGCCGGGAAGGCCCACCCTGGCGGCCCCAGCATTTT. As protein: CASSLFIRREGPPWRPQHF.

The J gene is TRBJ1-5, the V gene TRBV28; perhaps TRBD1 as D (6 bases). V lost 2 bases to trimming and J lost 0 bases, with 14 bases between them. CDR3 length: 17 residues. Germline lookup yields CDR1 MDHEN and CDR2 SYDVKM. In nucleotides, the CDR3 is TGTGCCAGCAGTTTACGGGTCGGACAGCATAGCAATCAGCCCCAGCATTTT. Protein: CASSLRVGQHSNQPQHF.

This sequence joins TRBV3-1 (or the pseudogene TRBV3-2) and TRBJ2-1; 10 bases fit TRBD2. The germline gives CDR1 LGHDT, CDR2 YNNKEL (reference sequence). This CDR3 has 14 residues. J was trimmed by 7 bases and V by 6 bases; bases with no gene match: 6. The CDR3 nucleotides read TGTGCCAGCAGGACTAGCGGGCTATTTAATGAGCAGTTCTTC. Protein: CASRTSGLFNEQFF.

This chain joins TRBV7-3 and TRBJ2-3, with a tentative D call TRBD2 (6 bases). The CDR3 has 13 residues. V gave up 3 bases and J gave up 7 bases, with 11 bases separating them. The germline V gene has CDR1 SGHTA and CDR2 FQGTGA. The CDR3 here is CASSFERGNTQYF. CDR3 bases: TGTGCCAGCAGCTTCGAGCGCGGGAATACGCAGTATTTT.

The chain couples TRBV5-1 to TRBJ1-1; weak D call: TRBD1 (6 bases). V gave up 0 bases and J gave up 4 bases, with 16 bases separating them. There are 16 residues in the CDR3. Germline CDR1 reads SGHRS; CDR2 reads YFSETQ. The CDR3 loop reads CASSLEIHRAGTEAFF. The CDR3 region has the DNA TGCGCCAGCAGCTTGGAAATTCACAGGGCGGGCACTGAAGCTTTCTTT.

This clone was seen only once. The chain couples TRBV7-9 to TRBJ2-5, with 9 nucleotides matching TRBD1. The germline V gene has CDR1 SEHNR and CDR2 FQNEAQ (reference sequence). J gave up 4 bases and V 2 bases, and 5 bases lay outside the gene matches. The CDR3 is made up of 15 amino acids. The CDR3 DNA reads TGTGCCAGCAGCTTAAGACAGGGGGTAGGAGAGACCCAGTACTTC. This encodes CASSLRQGVGETQYF.

DNA of the CDR3: TGTGCCAGTAGTGGACAGAGAAACACTGAAGCTTTCTTT. This encodes CASSGQRNTEAFF. The V and J genes are TRBV19 and TRBJ1-1; TRBD1 is a possible D gene (6 bases). Looked up from germline, CDR1 is LNHDA and CDR2 is SQIVND (reference sequence). The CDR3 length is 13 residues. Trimming took 5 bases from V and 2 from J, leaving 9 bases between them.

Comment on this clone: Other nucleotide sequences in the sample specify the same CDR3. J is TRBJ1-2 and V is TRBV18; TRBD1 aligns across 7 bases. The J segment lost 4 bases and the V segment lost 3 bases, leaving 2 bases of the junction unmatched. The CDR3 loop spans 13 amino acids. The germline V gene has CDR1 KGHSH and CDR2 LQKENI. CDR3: CASSPDRVYGYTF. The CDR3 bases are TGTGCCAGCTCACCCGACAGGGTCTATGGCTACACCTTC.

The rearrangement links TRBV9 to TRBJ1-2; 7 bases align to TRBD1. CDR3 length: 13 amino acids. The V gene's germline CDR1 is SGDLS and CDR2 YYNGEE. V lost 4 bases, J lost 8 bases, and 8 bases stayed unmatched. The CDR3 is CASSIRDSRGYTF. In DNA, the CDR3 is TGTGCCAGCAGCATCCGGGACAGTCGGGGCTACACCTTC.

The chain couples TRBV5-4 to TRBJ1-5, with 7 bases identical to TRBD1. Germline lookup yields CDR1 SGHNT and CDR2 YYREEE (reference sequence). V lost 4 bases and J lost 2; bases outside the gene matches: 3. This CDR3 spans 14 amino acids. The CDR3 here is CASSEGQRNQPQHF. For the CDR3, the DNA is TGTGCCAGCAGCGAGGGACAGCGCAATCAGCCCCAGCATTTT.

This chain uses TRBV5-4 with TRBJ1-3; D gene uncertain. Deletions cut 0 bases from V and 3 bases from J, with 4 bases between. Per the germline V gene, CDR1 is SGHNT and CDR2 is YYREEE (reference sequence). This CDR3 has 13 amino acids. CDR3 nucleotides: TGTGCCAGCAGCTTGGGGAATGGAAACACCATATATTTT. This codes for CASSLGNGNTIYF.

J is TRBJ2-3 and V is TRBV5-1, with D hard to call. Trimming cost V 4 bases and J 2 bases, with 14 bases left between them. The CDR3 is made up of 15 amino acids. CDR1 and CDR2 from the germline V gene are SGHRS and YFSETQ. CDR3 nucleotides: TGCGCCAGCAGCCCGGCAGTCCATTCCACAGATACGCAGTATTTT. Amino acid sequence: CASSPAVHSTDTQYF.

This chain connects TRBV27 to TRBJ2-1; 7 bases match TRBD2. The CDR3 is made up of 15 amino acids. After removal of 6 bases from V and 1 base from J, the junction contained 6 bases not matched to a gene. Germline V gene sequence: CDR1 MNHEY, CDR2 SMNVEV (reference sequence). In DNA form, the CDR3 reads TGTGCCAGCAGCCGAGGGGAGGGTTCCTACAATGAGCAGTTCTTC. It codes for CASSRGEGSYNEQFF.

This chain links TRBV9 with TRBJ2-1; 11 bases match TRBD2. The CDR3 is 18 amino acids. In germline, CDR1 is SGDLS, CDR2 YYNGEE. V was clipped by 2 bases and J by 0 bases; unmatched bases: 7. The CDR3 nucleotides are TGTGCCAGCAGCGTCGGACTAGCGGGCCCGAGCTCCTACAATGAGCAGTTCTTC. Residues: CASSVGLAGPSSYNEQFF.

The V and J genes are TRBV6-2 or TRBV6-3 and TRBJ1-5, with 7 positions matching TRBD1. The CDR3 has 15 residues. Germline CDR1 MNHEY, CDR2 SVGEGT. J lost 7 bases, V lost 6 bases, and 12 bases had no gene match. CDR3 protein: CASSVHRGQGQPQHF. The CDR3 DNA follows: TGTGCCAGCAGCGTCCATAGGGGGCAAGGACAGCCCCAGCATTTT.

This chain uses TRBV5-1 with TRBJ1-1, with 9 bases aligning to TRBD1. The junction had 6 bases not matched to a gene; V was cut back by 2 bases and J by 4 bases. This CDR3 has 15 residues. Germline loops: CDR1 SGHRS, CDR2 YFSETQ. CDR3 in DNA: TGCGCCAGCAGCTTCTCGACAGGGGGACTCACTGAAGCTTTCTTT. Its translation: CASSFSTGGLTEAFF.

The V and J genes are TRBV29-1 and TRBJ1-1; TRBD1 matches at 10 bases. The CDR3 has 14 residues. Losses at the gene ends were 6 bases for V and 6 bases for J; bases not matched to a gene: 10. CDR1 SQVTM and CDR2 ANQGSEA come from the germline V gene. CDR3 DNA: TGCAGCGTCAGAACGGGACAGGGGCAGGCTGAAGCTTTCTTT. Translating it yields CSVRTGQGQAEAFF.

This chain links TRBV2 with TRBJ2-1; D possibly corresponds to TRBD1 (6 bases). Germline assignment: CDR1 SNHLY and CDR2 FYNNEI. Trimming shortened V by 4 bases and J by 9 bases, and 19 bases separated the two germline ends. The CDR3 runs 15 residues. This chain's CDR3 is CASSGRTVLSGEQFF. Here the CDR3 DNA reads TGTGCCAGCAGTGGTAGGACAGTCCTCTCCGGTGAGCAGTTCTTC.

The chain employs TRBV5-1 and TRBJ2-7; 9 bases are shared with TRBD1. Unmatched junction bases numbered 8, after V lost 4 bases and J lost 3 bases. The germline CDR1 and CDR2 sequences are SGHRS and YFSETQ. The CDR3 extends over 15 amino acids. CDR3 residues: CASSAGTGNHYEQYF. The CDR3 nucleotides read TGCGCCAGCAGCGCCGGGACAGGGAATCACTACGAGCAGTACTTC.

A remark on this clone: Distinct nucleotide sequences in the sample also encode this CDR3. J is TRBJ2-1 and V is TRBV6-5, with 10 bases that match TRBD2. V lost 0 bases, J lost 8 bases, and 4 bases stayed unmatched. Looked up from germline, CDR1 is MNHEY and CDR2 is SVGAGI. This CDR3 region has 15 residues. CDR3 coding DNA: TGTGCCAGCAGTTACTCCAGCGGGGGGGCCCATGAGCAGTTCTTC. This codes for CASSYSSGGAHEQFF.

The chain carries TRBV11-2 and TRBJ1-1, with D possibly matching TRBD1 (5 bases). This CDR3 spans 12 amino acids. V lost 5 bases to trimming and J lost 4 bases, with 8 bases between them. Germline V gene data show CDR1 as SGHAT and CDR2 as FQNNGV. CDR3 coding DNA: TGTGCCAGCAGCCGGGACGGCACTGAAGCTTTCTTT. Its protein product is CASSRDGTEAFF. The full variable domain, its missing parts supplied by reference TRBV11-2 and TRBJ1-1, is EAGVAQSPRYKIIEKRQSVAFWCNPISGHATLYWYQQILGQGPKLLIQFQNNGVVDDSQLPKDRFSAERLKGVDSTLKIQPAKLEDSAVYLCASSRDGTEAFFGQGTRLTVV.

The CDR3 spells CASSSHESGAPWAGGQADTQYF. Here the CDR3 DNA reads TGTGCCAGCAGCTCTCACGAGTCAGGGGCCCCTTGGGCGGGGGGCCAGGCAGATACGCAGTATTTT. The chain links TRBV3-1 (or the pseudogene TRBV3-2) to TRBJ2-3, with 8 positions matching TRBD2. The CDR3 totals 22 residues. CDR1 and CDR2 from the germline V gene are LGHDT and YNNKEL (reference sequence). With V trimmed by 5 bases and J by 4 bases, 29 bases remained unmatched.